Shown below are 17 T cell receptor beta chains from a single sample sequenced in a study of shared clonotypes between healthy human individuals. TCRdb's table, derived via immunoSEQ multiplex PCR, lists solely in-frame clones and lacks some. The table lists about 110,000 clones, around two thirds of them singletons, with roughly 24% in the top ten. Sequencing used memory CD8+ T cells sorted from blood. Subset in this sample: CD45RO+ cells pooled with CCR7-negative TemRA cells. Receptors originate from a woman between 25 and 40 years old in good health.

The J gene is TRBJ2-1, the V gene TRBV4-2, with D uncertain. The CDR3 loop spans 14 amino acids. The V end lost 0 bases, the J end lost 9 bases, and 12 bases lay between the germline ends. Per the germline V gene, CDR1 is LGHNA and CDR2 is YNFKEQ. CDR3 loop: CASSQEIWYFEQFF. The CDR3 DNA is TGTGCCAGCAGCCAAGAAATTTGGTACTTTGAGCAGTTCTTC.

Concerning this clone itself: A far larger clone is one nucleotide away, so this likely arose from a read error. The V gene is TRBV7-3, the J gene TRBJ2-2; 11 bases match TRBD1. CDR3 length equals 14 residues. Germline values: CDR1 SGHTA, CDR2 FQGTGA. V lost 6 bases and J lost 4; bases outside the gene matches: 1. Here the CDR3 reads CASSGTGGTGELFF. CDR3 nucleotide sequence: TGTGCCAGCAGTGGGACAGGGGGCACCGGGGAGCTGTTTTTT.

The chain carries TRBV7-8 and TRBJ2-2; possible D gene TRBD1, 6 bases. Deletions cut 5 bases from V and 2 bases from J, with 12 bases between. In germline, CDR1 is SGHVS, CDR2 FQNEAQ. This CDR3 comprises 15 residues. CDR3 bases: TGTGCCAGCAGCAATCGACAGGATAACACCGGGGAGCTGTTTTTT. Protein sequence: CASSNRQDNTGELFF.

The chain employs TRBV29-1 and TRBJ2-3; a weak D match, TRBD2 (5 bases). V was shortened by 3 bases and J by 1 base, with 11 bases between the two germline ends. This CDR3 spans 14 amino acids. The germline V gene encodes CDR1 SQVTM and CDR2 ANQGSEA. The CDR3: CSVDIRERTDTQYF. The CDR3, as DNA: TGCAGCGTTGATATCCGGGAACGCACAGATACGCAGTATTTT.

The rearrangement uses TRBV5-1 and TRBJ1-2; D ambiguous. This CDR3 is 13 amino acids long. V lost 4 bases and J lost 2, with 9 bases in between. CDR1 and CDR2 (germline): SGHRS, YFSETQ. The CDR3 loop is CASSEDGNYGYTF. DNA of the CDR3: TGCGCCAGCAGCGAGGACGGAAACTATGGCTACACCTTC. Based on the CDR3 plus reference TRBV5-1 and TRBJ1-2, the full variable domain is KAGVTQTPRYLIKTRGQQVTLSCSPISGHRSVSWYQQTPGQGLQFLFEYFSETQRNKGNFPGRFSGRQFSNSRSEMNVSTLELGDSALYLCASSEDGNYGYTFGSGTRLTVV.

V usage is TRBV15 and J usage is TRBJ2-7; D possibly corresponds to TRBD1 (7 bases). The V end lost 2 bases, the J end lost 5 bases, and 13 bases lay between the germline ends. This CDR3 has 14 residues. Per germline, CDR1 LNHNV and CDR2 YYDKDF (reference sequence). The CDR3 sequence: CATSRHRGGDEQYF. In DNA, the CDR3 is TGTGCCACCAGCAGACACAGGGGAGGCGACGAGCAGTACTTC.

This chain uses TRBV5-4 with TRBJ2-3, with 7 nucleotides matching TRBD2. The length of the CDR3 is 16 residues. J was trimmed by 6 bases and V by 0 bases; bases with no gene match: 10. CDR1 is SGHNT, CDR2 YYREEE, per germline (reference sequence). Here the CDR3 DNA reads TGTGCCAGCAGCTTGGTGCAAGCGGCGGGGGAGGATACGCAGTATTTT. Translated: CASSLVQAAGEDTQYF. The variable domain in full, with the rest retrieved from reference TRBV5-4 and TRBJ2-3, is ETGVTQSPTHLIKTRGQQVTLRCSSQSGHNTVSWYQQALGQGPQFIFQYYREEENGRGNFPPRFSGLQFPNYSSELNVNALELDDSALYLCASSLVQAAGEDTQYFGPGTRLTVL.

The CDR3 spells CASSEGGEASSEQFF. CDR3 in DNA: TGTGCCAGCAGTGAGGGGGGGGAGGCTAGCAGTGAGCAGTTCTTC. This sequence joins TRBV6-4 and TRBJ2-1; TRBD2 matches 7 bases. The CDR3 spans 15 residues. Trimming cost V 3 bases and J 9 bases; bases outside gene matches: 11. Looked up from germline, CDR1 is MRHNA and CDR2 is SNTAGT.

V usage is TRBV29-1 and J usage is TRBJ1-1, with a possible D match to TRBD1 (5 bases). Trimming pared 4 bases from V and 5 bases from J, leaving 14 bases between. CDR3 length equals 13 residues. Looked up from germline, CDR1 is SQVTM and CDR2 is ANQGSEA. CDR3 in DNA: TGCAGCGTTGCCCCGTCGGGGCGGACTGAAGCTTTCTTT. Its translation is CSVAPSGRTEAFF. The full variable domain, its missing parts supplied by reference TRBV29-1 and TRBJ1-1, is SAVISQKPSRDICQRGTSLTIQCQVDSQVTMMFWYRQQPGQSLTLIATANQGSEATYESGFVIDKFPISRPNLTFSTLTVSNMSPEDSSIYLCSVAPSGRTEAFFGQGTRLTVV.

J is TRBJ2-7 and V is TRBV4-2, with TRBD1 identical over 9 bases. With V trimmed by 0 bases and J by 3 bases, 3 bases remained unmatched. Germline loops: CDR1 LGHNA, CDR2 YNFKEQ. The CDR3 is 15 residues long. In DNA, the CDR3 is TGTGCCAGCAGCCAAGAAGGGACAGGGAACTACGAGCAGTACTTC. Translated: CASSQEGTGNYEQYF.

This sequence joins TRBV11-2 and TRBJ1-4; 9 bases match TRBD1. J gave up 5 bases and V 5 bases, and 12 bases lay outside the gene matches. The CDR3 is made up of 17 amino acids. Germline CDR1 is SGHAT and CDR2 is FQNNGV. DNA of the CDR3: TGTGCCAGCAGCCAACTCTCTCCGGGACAGGGAAATGAAAAACTGTTTTTT. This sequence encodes CASSQLSPGQGNEKLFF.

This CDR3 is CASSLVVEDEQYF. The CDR3 DNA is TGTGCCAGCAGCTTGGTGGTGGAAGACGAGCAGTACTTC. The V call is TRBV5-4, the J call TRBJ2-7; D gene ambiguous. The V end was cut by 0 bases, the J end by 5 bases, with 9 bases between. Germline CDR1 SGHNT, CDR2 YYREEE (reference sequence). This CDR3 region has 13 residues.

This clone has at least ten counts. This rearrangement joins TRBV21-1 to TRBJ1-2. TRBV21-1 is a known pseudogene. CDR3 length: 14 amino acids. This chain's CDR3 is CASSNGEKGYGYTF. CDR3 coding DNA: TGTGCCAGCAGCAACGGAGAAAAGGGCTATGGCTACACCTTC.

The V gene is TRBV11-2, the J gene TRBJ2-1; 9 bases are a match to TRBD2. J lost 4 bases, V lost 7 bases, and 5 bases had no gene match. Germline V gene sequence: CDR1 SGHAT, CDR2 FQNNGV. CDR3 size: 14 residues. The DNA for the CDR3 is TGTGCCAGCACCTCTCTAGCGGGGTACAATGAGCAGTTCTTC. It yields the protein CASTSLAGYNEQFF. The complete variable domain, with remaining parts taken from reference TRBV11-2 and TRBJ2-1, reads EAGVAQSPRYKIIEKRQSVAFWCNPISGHATLYWYQQILGQGPKLLIQFQNNGVVDDSQLPKDRFSAERLKGVDSTLKIQPAKLEDSAVYLCASTSLAGYNEQFFGPGTRLTVL.

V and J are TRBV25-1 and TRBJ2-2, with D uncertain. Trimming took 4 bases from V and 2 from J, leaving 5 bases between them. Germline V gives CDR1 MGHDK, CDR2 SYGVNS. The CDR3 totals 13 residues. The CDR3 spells CASSGLNTGELFF. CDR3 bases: TGTGCCAGCAGTGGTTTAAACACCGGGGAGCTGTTTTTT.

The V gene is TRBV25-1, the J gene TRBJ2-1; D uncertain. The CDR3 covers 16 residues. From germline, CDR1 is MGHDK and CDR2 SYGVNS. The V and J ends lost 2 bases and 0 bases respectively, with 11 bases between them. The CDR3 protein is CASSERLESSYNEQFF. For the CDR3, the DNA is TGTGCCAGCAGTGAAAGGCTGGAAAGCTCCTACAATGAGCAGTTCTTC.

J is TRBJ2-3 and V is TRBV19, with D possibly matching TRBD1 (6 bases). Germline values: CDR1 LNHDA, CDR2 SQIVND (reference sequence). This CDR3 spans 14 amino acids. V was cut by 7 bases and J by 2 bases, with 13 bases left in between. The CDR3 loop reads CASTGTLITDTQYF. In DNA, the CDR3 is TGTGCCAGTACCGGGACATTAATCACAGATACGCAGTATTTT. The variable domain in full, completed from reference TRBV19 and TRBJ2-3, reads DGGITQSPKYLFRKEGQNVTLSCEQNLNHDAMYWYRQDPGQGLRLIYYSQIVNDFQKGDIAEGYSVSREKKESFPLTVTSAQKNPTAFYLCASTGTLITDTQYFGPGTRLTVL.